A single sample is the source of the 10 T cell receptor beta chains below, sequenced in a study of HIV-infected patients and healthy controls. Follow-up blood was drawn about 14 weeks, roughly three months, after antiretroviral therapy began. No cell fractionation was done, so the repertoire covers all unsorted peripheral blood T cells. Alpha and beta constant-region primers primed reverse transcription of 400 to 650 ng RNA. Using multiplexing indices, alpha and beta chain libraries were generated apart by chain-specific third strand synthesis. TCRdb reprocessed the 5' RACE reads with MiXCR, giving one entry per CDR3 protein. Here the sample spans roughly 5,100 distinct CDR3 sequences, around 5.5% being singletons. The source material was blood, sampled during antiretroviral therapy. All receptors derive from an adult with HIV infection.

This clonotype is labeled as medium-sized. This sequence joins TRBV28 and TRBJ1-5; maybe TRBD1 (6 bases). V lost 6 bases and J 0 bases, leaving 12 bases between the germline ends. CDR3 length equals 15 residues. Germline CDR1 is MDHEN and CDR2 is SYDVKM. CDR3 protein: CASSTGTTSNQPQHF. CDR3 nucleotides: TGTGCCAGCAGCACAGGGACAACTAGCAATCAGCCCCAGCATTTT.

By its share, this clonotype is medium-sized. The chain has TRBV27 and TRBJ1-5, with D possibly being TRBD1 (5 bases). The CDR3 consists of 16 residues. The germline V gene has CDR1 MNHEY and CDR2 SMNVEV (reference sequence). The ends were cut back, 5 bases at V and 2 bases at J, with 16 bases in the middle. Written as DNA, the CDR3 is TGTGCCAGCAGTGCCTTGGGGGTTAGGGGCAATCAGCCCCAGCATTTT. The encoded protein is CASSALGVRGNQPQHF.

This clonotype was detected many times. CDR3 nucleotide sequence: TGCGCCAGCAGGCGCCGACTACTGGCAGCTACCTACTCTGGGGCCAACGTCCTGACTTTC. Translated, it gives CASRRRLLAATYSGANVLTF. V is TRBV5-1 and J is TRBJ2-6; perhaps TRBD2 as D (5 bases). The germline V gene has CDR1 SGHRS and CDR2 YFSETQ. V lost 5 bases to trimming and J lost 0 bases, with 24 bases between them. This CDR3 region has 20 residues. The full variable domain, its missing parts supplied by reference TRBV5-1 and TRBJ2-6, is KAGVTQTPRYLIKTRGQQVTLSCSPISGHRSVSWYQQTPGQGLQFLFEYFSETQRNKGNFPGRFSGRQFSNSRSEMNVSTLELGDSALYLCASRRRLLAATYSGANVLTFGAGSRLTVL.

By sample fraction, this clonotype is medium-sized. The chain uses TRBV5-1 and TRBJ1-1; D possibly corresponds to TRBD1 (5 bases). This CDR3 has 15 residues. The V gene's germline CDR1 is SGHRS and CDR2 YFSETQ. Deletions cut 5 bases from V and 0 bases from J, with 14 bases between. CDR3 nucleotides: TGCGCCAGCAGTCTCTCAGGGCAAATGAACACTGAAGCTTTCTTT. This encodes CASSLSGQMNTEAFF.

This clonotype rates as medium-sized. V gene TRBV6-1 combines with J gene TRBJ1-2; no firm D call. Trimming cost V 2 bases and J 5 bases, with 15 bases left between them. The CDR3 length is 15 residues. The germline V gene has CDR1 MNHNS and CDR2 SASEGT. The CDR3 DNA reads TGTGCCAGCAGTGAAACGCGGGGTCGCCCATATGGCTACACCTTC. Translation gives CASSETRGRPYGYTF.

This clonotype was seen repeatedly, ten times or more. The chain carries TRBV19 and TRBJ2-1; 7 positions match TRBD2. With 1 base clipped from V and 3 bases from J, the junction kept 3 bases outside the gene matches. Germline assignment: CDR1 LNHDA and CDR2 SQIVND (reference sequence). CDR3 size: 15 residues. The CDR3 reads CASSIGGGGYNEQFF. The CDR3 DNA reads TGTGCCAGTAGTATAGGGGGGGGGGGCTACAATGAGCAGTTCTTC.

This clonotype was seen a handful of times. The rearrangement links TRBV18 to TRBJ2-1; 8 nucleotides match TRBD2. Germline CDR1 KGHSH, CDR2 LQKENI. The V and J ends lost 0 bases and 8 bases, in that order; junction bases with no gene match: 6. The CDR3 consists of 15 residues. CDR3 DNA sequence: TGTGCCAGCTCACCACCCGGGACTAGTTTCTATGAGCAGTTCTTC. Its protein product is CASSPPGTSFYEQFF.

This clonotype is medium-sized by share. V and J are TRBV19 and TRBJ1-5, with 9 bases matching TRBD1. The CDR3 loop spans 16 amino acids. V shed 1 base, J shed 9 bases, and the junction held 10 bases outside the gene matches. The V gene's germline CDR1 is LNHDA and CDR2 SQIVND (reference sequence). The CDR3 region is CASSIVRTGVSWPQHF. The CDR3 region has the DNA TGTGCCAGTAGTATAGTCCGGACAGGGGTCTCATGGCCCCAGCATTTT.

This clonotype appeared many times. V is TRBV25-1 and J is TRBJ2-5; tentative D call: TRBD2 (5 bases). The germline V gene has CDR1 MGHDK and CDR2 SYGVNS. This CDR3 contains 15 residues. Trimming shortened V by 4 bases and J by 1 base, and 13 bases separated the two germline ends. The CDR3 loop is CASSAPSGIQETQYF. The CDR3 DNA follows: TGTGCCAGCAGTGCTCCTTCGGGGATCCAAGAGACCCAGTACTTC.

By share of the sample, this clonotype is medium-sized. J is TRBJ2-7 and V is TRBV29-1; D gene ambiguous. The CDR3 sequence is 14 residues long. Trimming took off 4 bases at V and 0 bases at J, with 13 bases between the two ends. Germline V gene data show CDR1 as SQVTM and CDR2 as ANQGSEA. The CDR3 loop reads CSVVTGRSSYEQYF. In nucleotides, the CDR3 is TGCAGCGTTGTTACTGGACGGTCCTCCTACGAGCAGTACTTC.